A single sample is the source of the 18 T cell receptor beta chains below, sequenced in a study of T cells after yellow fever vaccination. TCRdb redid the calling of the 5' RACE reads with MiXCR, one entry per CDR3 protein. The table has 150,000 to 200,000 distinct CDR3 sequences, approximately 6.2% seen once. This material consisted of CD4+ T cells sorted from PBMCs, taken on the day of the first yellow fever vaccination. These TCRs come from a man aged 18 to 30 who received the YFV17D yellow fever vaccine.

This clonotype was seen repeatedly, ten times or more. The chain employs TRBV20-1 and TRBJ2-1, with D hard to call. Germline V gene lookup returns CDR1 DFQATT and CDR2 SNEGSKA (reference sequence). This CDR3 contains 13 residues. The germline V and J ends were trimmed by 6 bases and 4 bases, with 13 bases remaining between them. This CDR3 is CSARRAPYNEQFF. The DNA of the CDR3 is TGCAGTGCGCGCCGGGCCCCGTACAATGAGCAGTTCTTC.

In its sample, this clonotype was seen a few times. The chain recombines TRBV7-2 with TRBJ2-2, with D perhaps TRBD2 (6 bases). The CDR3 has 14 residues. V shed 8 bases and J shed 2 bases, with 12 bases lying between them. Germline V gene lookup returns CDR1 SGHTA and CDR2 FQGNSA. The DNA for the CDR3 is TGTGCCAGCCAGTGGGGGGATAACACCGGGGAGCTGTTTTTT. Protein: CASQWGDNTGELFF.

This clonotype came up many times. The chain carries TRBV28 and TRBJ2-2; D remains ambiguous. Germline V lookup: CDR1 MDHEN, CDR2 SYDVKM. The CDR3 length is 14 residues. Deletions cut 5 bases from V and 2 bases from J, with 9 bases between. Here the CDR3 DNA reads TGTGCCAGCAGTCCAGGATTCAACACCGGGGAGCTGTTTTTT. Its protein product is CASSPGFNTGELFF.

The genes are TRBV12-3 or TRBV12-4 and TRBJ2-1; 12 nucleotides line up with TRBD2. The CDR3 length is 15 residues. Losses at the gene ends were 5 bases for V and 8 bases for J; bases not matched to a gene: 7. The CDR3 spells CASSTRTSGEDEQFF. The CDR3 nucleotides read TGTGCCAGCAGTACTAGGACTAGCGGGGAGGATGAGCAGTTCTTC.

Ten or more counts support this clonotype. V and J are TRBV24-1 and TRBJ2-2, with 9 nucleotides matching TRBD1. The germline gives CDR1 KGHDR, CDR2 SFDVKD. The CDR3 consists of 18 residues. The V and J ends lost 3 bases and 4 bases, in that order; junction bases with no gene match: 11. The CDR3 sequence is CATSDPSMGQGGTGELFF. The DNA of the CDR3 is TGTGCCACCAGTGATCCCTCGATGGGACAGGGAGGCACCGGGGAGCTGTTTTTT.

This clonotype was found a few times. V is TRBV5-1 and J is TRBJ1-1, with D maybe TRBD1 (5 bases). Trimming removed 0 bases at V and 5 bases at J, with 11 bases between. The CDR3 contains 14 residues. The germline CDR1 and CDR2 sequences are SGHRS and YFSETQ. The CDR3 loop reads CASSLAQGRTEAFF. CDR3 sequence (DNA): TGCGCCAGCAGCTTGGCCCAGGGTCGTACTGAAGCTTTCTTT.

This clonotype was observed at least ten times. The chain employs TRBV29-1 and TRBJ2-5, with D tentatively TRBD1 (7 bases). This CDR3 has 14 amino acids. V lost 8 bases to trimming and J lost 5 bases, with 21 bases between them. The germline V gene encodes CDR1 SQVTM and CDR2 ANQGSEA. CDR3 region: CSTNRGLVGETQYF. The CDR3 DNA sequence: TGCAGCACTAACAGGGGACTGGTGGGTGAGACCCAGTACTTC.

This clonotype was detected many times. The rearrangement links TRBV4-2 to TRBJ2-7; D possibly corresponds to TRBD1 (5 bases). Trimming left V 4 bases short and J 2 bases short, with 12 bases between. This CDR3 is 14 amino acids long. CDR1 LGHNA and CDR2 YNFKEQ come from the germline V gene. The CDR3 loop is CASSPEGVPYEQYF. CDR3 in DNA: TGTGCCAGCAGCCCAGAAGGGGTACCCTACGAGCAGTACTTC.

The V and J genes are TRBV6-2 or TRBV6-3 and TRBJ1-5; the match to TRBD1 covers 7 bases. Germline loops: CDR1 MNHEY, CDR2 SVGEGT. The trim removed 6 bases at V and 11 bases at J, leaving 4 bases unmatched. The CDR3 has 11 residues. CDR3 DNA: TGTGCCAGCAGCCAGGGACAGTCCCAGCATTTT. Protein sequence: CASSQGQSQHF.

This clonotype was picked up a small number of times. The chain has TRBV4-2 and TRBJ2-2; no definite D call. The V end lost 5 bases, the J end lost 2 bases, and 12 bases lay between the germline ends. This CDR3 region has 15 residues. Looked up from germline, CDR1 is LGHNA and CDR2 is YNFKEQ. The CDR3 here is CASSSDLLNTGELFF. The CDR3 bases are TGTGCCAGCAGCTCTGACCTCCTTAACACCGGGGAGCTGTTTTTT.

The V call is TRBV5-1, the J call TRBJ2-3; 7 bases map to TRBD2. Germline V gene lookup returns CDR1 SGHRS and CDR2 YFSETQ. Germline trimming cut 1 base from V and 0 bases from J; bases unmatched to any gene: 5. The CDR3 sequence is 16 residues long. CDR3 nucleotide sequence: TGCGCCAGCAGCTTGAACGCCGGGGGGAGCACAGATACGCAGTATTTT. The encoded protein is CASSLNAGGSTDTQYF.

V is TRBV9 and J is TRBJ2-1; 7 bases fit TRBD2. CDR1 and CDR2 from the germline V gene are SGDLS and YYNGEE. J lost 4 bases, V lost 6 bases, and 13 bases had no gene match. The length of the CDR3 is 16 residues. The CDR3: CASNRLGGGSYNEQFF. Written as DNA, the CDR3 is TGTGCCAGCAACCGTCTTGGCGGGGGATCTTACAATGAGCAGTTCTTC.

At least ten counts were recorded for this clonotype. V is TRBV5-1 and J is TRBJ2-2; D might be TRBD1 (6 bases). In germline, CDR1 is SGHRS, CDR2 YFSETQ. Trimming took 1 base from V and 6 from J, leaving 13 bases between them. The CDR3 totals 15 residues. CDR3 protein: CASSLTGTPPGELFF. Here the CDR3 DNA reads TGCGCCAGCAGCTTGACCGGGACACCGCCCGGGGAGCTGTTTTTT.

The chain joins TRBV27 to TRBJ2-3, with TRBD2 matching 10 bases. The germline V gene has CDR1 MNHEY and CDR2 SMNVEV (reference sequence). The CDR3 loop spans 15 amino acids. With V trimmed by 3 bases and J by 7 bases, 7 bases remained unmatched. CDR3 in DNA: TGTGCCAGCAGTTTCCAAGCGGGGGGGTATTATACGCAGTATTTT. Its protein product is CASSFQAGGYYTQYF.

This clonotype was observed many times. The rearrangement uses TRBV4-1 and TRBJ2-4, with 7 bases matching TRBD2. The J segment lost 2 bases and the V segment lost 2 bases, leaving 9 bases of the junction unmatched. This CDR3 spans 17 amino acids. The germline gives CDR1 MGHRA, CDR2 YSYEKL. CDR3 coding DNA: TGCGCCAGCAGCCAACTACCCGGGGGGACGTCCAAAAACATTCAGTACTTC. It translates to CASSQLPGGTSKNIQYF.

There are many counts of this clonotype. The genes are TRBV6-1 and TRBJ2-2; D might be TRBD1 (7 bases). Trimming took off 5 bases at V and 1 base at J, with 11 bases between the two ends. Germline V gives CDR1 MNHNS, CDR2 SASEGT. The CDR3 sequence is 15 residues long. CDR3 sequence (DNA): TGTGCCAGCAGTCCCAGGGGGGTGAACACCGGGGAGCTGTTTTTT. Amino acid sequence: CASSPRGVNTGELFF.

In its sample, this clonotype was seen many times. V gene TRBV7-2 combines with J gene TRBJ2-2, with 9 bases fitting TRBD1. The CDR3 contains 15 residues. With 6 bases clipped from V and 1 base from J, the junction kept 3 bases outside the gene matches. CDR1 is SGHTA and CDR2 is FQGNSA in the germline V gene. The CDR3 DNA reads TGTGCCAGCAGAACAGGGGGCGGGAACACCGGGGAGCTGTTTTTT. Amino acids: CASRTGGGNTGELFF.

This clonotype was seen many times. This chain links TRBV7-8 with TRBJ2-4; D is undetermined. V was shortened by 0 bases and J by 3 bases, with 0 bases between the two germline ends. Germline V CDR1 and CDR2: SGHVS, FQNEAQ. This CDR3 spans 12 amino acids. The CDR3 nucleotides read TGTGCCAGCAGCTTAGCCAAAAACATTCAGTACTTC. This gives the protein CASSLAKNIQYF. Full variable domain (rest looked up from reference TRBV7-8 and TRBJ2-4): GAGVSQSPRYKVAKRGQDVALRCDPISGHVSLFWYQQALGQGPEFLTYFQNEAQLDKSGLPSDRFFAERPEGSVSTLKIQRTQQEDSAVYLCASSLAKNIQYFGAGTRLSVL.